This entry is about one T cell receptor (beta chain). Its specificity is not known. Using immunoSEQ multiplex PCR, the repertoire was profiled, and TCRdb retains in-frame clones only, with some absent. The top ten clones hold 12% of a sample with 410,000 or so clones, around nine tenths of them seen once. The data stem from a study of Ad26.COV2.S vaccination and SARS-CoV-2 variants. General observations from the study: Vaccine recipients posted higher spike-specific TCR breadth than their placebo counterparts. An underestimation of total T cell responses may have resulted from the TCR breadth and depth analyses. The authors reported substantial breadth in spike-specific CD8+ and CD4+ T cell responses after vaccination.

Treatment in this sample: about 20 received Ad26.COV2.S at low or high dose, single or two shots; roughly five received placebo; per-sample allocation not given. Sampling was performed 63 days after the first vaccine or placebo injection. CDR3 length equals 15 residues. The ends lost 4 bases at V and 6 bases at J; junction bases unmatched: 8. CDR1 is SGHRS, CDR2 YFSETQ, per germline. This TCR came from a person between 18 and 59 years old who received the Ad26.COV2.S COVID-19 vaccine or a placebo. Material: peripheral blood, obtained in a trial of Ad26.COV2.S vaccine versus placebo. The genes are TRBV5-1 and TRBJ2-1; 9 bases are a match to TRBD2. This CDR3 is CASSPAGGRANEQFF. The CDR3 DNA follows: TGCGCCAGCAGCCCGGCGGGCGGGAGGGCCAATGAGCAGTTCTTC. Combining the CDR3 with reference TRBV5-1 and TRBJ2-1 gives the whole variable domain KAGVTQTPRYLIKTRGQQVTLSCSPISGHRSVSWYQQTPGQGLQFLFEYFSETQRNKGNFPGRFSGRQFSNSRSEMNVSTLELGDSALYLCASSPAGGRANEQFFGPGTRLTVL.